This T cell receptor (beta chain) is drawn from a study of control samples from healthy donors and cancer patients. V dropped 2 bases and J dropped 7; count of bases not matched to a gene: 7. The CDR3 is 17 amino acids. Germline-derived CDR1 and CDR2 are WNHNN and SYGVQD (reference sequence). Sequencing was performed with immunoSEQ multiplex PCR; in TCRdb, only in-frame clones are kept and a portion is missing. The sample lists 35,000 to 40,000 clones; 65% to 85% were seen once. The clonotype originates from a woman aged 60-70 years with lung cancer. The rearrangement links TRBV10-1 to TRBJ2-1, with 14 bases that match TRBD2. Sequencing used PBMCs. Written as DNA, the CDR3 is TGCGCCAGCAGTGAGACCCGACTAGCGGGGGGGCTGAATGAGCAGTTCTTC. Encoded protein: CASSETRLAGGLNEQFF.